This T cell receptor beta chain emerged from a study of blood T cell repertoires in COVID-19. V shed 9 bases, J shed 2 bases, and the junction held 8 bases outside the gene matches. This CDR3 comprises 15 residues. Looked up from germline, CDR1 is LNHDA and CDR2 is SQIVND (reference sequence). Seattle patients were enrolled during active infection and followed longitudinally. Original handling: The authors estimated nucleated cell counts from reference gene primer amplification. This table comes from immunoSEQ multiplex PCR, and its TCRdb copy is limited to in-frame clones, with some not included. V, J and clone size are taken as reported in that table, and D and trimming were inferred from the DNA itself. The sample lists under 300,000 clones; around 85% were seen once.

Sequencing was carried out using peripheral blood. The receptor was isolated from a human donor with COVID-19, enrolled during active disease. The donor label of this sample is uncertain. The chain joins TRBV19 to TRBJ2-5, with TRBD2 identical over 11 bases. The CDR3 DNA sequence: TGTGCCAGCGAACCCGGGACTAGCGGACAAGAGACCCAGTACTTC. The encoded protein is CASEPGTSGQETQYF.